These T cell receptor beta chains were read from a single sample in a study of T-cell reconstitution after alpha-beta-depleted transplantation in children. In TCRdb, the PCR reads were re-called with MiXCR into one record per CDR3 protein. The sample records hundreds of thousands of distinct CDR3 sequences, 15% to 20% being singletons. The starting material was PBMCs, mostly from graft donor cells, obtained 360 days after TCRalphabeta/CD19-depleted stem cell transplant. Receptor source: a male patient between 2 and 10 years old who had a stem cell transplant for acute lymphoblastic leukemia, so the T cells may come from the graft donor. Both conserved end residues are part of each CDR3. The order of the fields is CDR3 DNA, CDR3 protein, J gene, V gene, D gene, clone size. D genes are given only for firm matches. Not every row has a clone size; where given, it reads once, few, many or a size class.

DNA: TGTGCCAGCAGCCAAGTTTGGGGAGAGACCCAGTACTTC; CDR3: CASSQVWGETQYF; J: TRBJ2-5; V: TRBV14; D: .; size: .
DNA: TGCGCCAGCAGCCAAGATGGTCCGGAGAACACTGAAGCTTTCTTT; CDR3: CASSQDGPENTEAFF; J: TRBJ1-1; V: TRBV4-1; D: .; size: once
DNA: TGTGCCAGCAGCTGGACTCCCGTAAACAATGAGCAGTTCTTC; CDR3: CASSWTPVNNEQFF; J: TRBJ2-1; V: TRBV7-3; D: .; size: .
DNA: TGCAGCGTTGAAGATCTAGCGGGCAGCCAGCAGTACTTC; CDR3: CSVEDLAGSQQYF; J: TRBJ2-7; V: TRBV29-1; D: TRBD2; size: few
DNA: TGTGCCAGCTCACCACGGGGACACACCTACGAGCAGTACTTC; CDR3: CASSPRGHTYEQYF; J: TRBJ2-7; V: TRBV18; D: .; size: .
DNA: TGTGCCAGCAGCTTTAGGGGGGAGCTGTTTTTT; CDR3: CASSFRGELFF; J: TRBJ2-2; V: TRBV11-2; D: .; size: .
DNA: TGCAGTGCTAGGTTGCACGAAGCTTTCTTT; CDR3: CSARLHEAFF; J: TRBJ1-1; V: TRBV20-1; D: .; size: many
DNA: TGTGCCTGGCAAAGGGGGCCTAATGAAAAACTGTTTTTT; CDR3: CAWQRGPNEKLFF; J: TRBJ1-4; V: TRBV30; D: TRBD1; size: .
DNA: TGCAGCGTTGAAGCTAGCCCCCGGGAGACCCAGTACTTC; CDR3: CSVEASPRETQYF; J: TRBJ2-5; V: TRBV29-1; D: .; size: .
DNA: TGCGCCAGCAGCAAACTAGCGGGAGCCTATGAGCAGTTCTTC; CDR3: CASSKLAGAYEQFF; J: TRBJ2-1; V: TRBV4-3; D: TRBD2; size: .
DNA: TGTGCCAGCAGTAGGGCCCAGATTAGCGGGTGGAACAATGAGCAGTTCTTC; CDR3: CASSRAQISGWNNEQFF; J: TRBJ2-1; V: TRBV27; D: TRBD2; size: few
DNA: TGCGCCAGCAGCTGGGCCGGACATACCTCCCACCCGACGCAGTATTTT; CDR3: CASSWAGHTSHPTQYF; J: TRBJ2-3; V: TRBV5-1; D: .; size: .
DNA: TGTGCCAGCAGTCGTTTACAGGGTCGATTCGGAGATACGCAGTATTTT; CDR3: CASSRLQGRFGDTQYF; J: TRBJ2-3; V: TRBV6-1; D: .; size: few